This T cell receptor (beta chain) came from a study of CD8+ T cells in alopecia areata. Study information: Treated patients received severity scores based on the percentage of scalp area affected.

The authors extracted RNA and reverse transcribed it into cDNA as the sequencing template. Data came from immunoSEQ multiplex PCR; TCRdb stores just in-frame clones and leaves some out. Among under 250,000 clones, 66% were seen once, and the ten largest hold roughly 1.2%. Note on this clone: Its specificity is not known.

The CDR3 is made up of 12 amino acids. Germline lookup yields CDR1 MGHDK and CDR2 SYGVNS. Trimming removed 10 bases from V and 7 bases from J, with 16 bases in between. Findings and caveats of the study: Since there was just one nonresponder, nobody can yet say how baseline CD8+ expansion ties to response.

Noted treatment: oral pan-JAK inhibitor, 5-10 mg twice daily. The material was CD4+ T cells sorted from blood, obtained at approximately week 44, from a patient treated with tofacitinib. The clonotype was recovered from a human donor with alopecia areata. This chain joins TRBV25-1 and TRBJ1-2, with a possible D match to TRBD1 (6 bases). The CDR3 sequence is CATVKQGSGYTF. Here the CDR3 DNA reads TGTGCCACCGTGAAACAGGGCTCTGGCTACACCTTC.